This TCR beta chain was captured by sequencing in a study of T cells after yellow fever vaccination. This clonotype showed up just a few times. The CDR3 is made up of 14 amino acids. Germline V CDR1 and CDR2: SGDLS, YYNGEE. V was trimmed by 0 bases and J by 5 bases, leaving 10 bases between them. Via MiXCR, TCRdb re-called the 5' RACE reads, giving one row per CDR3 protein. This table has some 320,000 distinct CDR3 sequences, 8.5% to 9% appearing once. This sample comprised PBMCs, obtained on the day of the first yellow fever vaccination. V is TRBV9 and J is TRBJ2-3; D not certain. This clonotype originated in a man younger than 35 who received the YFV17D yellow fever vaccine. The CDR3, as DNA: TGTGCCAGCAGCGTAGACTGGCTTGGAGATACGCAGTATTTT. It codes for CASSVDWLGDTQYF.